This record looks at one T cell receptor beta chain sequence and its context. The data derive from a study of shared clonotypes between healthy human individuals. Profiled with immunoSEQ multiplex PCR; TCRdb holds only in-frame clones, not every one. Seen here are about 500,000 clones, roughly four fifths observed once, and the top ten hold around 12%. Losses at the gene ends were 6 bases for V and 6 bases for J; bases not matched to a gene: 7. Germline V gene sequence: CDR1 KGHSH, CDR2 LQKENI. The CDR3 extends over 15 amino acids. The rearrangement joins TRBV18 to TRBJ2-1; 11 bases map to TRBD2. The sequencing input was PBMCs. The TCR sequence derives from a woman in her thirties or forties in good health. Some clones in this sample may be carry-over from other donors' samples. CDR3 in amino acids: CASSSTSGSGNEQFF. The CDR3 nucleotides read TGTGCCAGCTCGTCTACTAGCGGGAGTGGCAATGAGCAGTTCTTC.